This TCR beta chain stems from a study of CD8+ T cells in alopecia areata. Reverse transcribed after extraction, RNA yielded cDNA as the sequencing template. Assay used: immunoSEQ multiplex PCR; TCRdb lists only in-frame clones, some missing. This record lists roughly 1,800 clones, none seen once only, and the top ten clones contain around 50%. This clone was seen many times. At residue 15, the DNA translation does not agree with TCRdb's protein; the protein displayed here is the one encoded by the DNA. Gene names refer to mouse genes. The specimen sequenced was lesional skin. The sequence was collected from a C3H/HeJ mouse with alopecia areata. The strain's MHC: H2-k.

Incomplete CDR3 DNA: TGTGCCAGCAGTATAGGGGACAGGGGGAATTCCTATAATTCGCCC. This encodes CASSIGDRGNSYNSP. The full CDR3 is CASSIGDRGNSYNSPLYF. The chain joins TRBV3 to TRBJ1-6; 11 positions agree with TRBD1. The read ends 3 residues before the CDR3 terminus; that terminus is restored from the germline J gene. TRBJ1-6 is given ORF status, its function remaining uncertain. Trimming took 6 bases from V and 0 from J; bases not matched to a gene: 7. Germline lookup yields CDR1 SNHLY and CDR2 FYNGKV (reference sequence). The CDR3 extends over 18 amino acids.